This is a list of T cell receptor beta chains from one sample in a study of radiotherapy plus CTLA-4 blockade in lung cancer. The data were produced by immunoSEQ multiplex PCR, yet TCRdb's version contains in-frame clones alone and is incomplete. The sample has tens of thousands of clones, roughly 85% seen once; the top ten hold 8% to 10%. The sequencing here drew on peripheral blood, taken from a patient treated with radiotherapy plus ipilimumab. The receptor source for this set is a human donor with non-small cell lung cancer who had a complete response to radiotherapy plus ipilimumab. CDR3s include the opening cysteine and the closing phenylalanine or tryptophan. The D gene is left open where the match is weak. Clone size is stated in some rows and not others, as once, few, many or a class when expanded.

clone size	V gene	D gene	J gene	CDR3 DNA	CDR3 protein
-	TRBV29-1	-	TRBJ2-7	TGCAGCGTTCTAGGACAGGAGGGTCCCTACGAGCAGTACTTC	CSVLGQEGPYEQYF
-	TRBV19	-	TRBJ2-1	TGTGCCACGTCCGGGGGACTGATGAATGAGCAGTTCTTC	CATSGGLMNEQFF
-	TRBV30	TRBD1	TRBJ1-5	TGTGCCTGGAAGCAGACAGGGGGAAATCAGCCCCAGCATTTT	CAWKQTGGNQPQHF
-	TRBV11-3	-	TRBJ1-5	TGTGCCAGCAGCTTCGCGGGGGCGAATCAGCCCCAGCATTTT	CASSFAGANQPQHF
once	TRBV7-2	-	TRBJ2-1	TGTGCCAGCACCTCCCCTCGGATGGACTACCACAATGAGCAGTTCTTC	CASTSPRMDYHNEQFF
once	TRBV6-1	TRBD2	TRBJ2-1	TGTGCCAGCAGGGAGGCAGTCCGGGGGAGGGATGAGCAGTTCTTC	CASREAVRGRDEQFF
-	TRBV19	TRBD1	TRBJ1-1	TGTGCCTCCAGGGGGACAGGCCGGAACACTGAAGCTTTCTTT	CASRGTGRNTEAFF
few	TRBV7-2	-	TRBJ2-5	TGTGCCAGCTCCATAGCAGAGACCCAGTACTTC	CASSIAETQYF
-	TRBV11-3	TRBD2	TRBJ2-1	TGTGCCAGCAGCCTAACTAGCGGGGACTACAATGAGCAGTTCTTC	CASSLTSGDYNEQFF
-	TRBV6-4	-	TRBJ1-1	TGTGCCAGCAGGGACACAAACAGGGCTCATGAAGCTTTCTTT	CASRDTNRAHEAFF
-	TRBV19	TRBD1	TRBJ1-3	TGTGCCAGTAGTAGGGACAGGGACCCTGGAAACACCATATATTTT	CASSRDRDPGNTIYF
-	TRBV6-1	TRBD1	TRBJ2-4	TGTGCCAGCAGTGCCTCGACAGGGGATGCGGCCAAAAACATTCAGTACTTC	CASSASTGDAAKNIQYF
-	TRBV11-2	TRBD1	TRBJ2-5	TGTGCCAGCAGCTTAACGGGACAGGGGATTGGGGAGACCCAGTACTTC	CASSLTGQGIGETQYF
-	TRBV7-9	TRBD1	TRBJ1-2	TGTGCCAGCAGCTTAGAGGGCAGGGGGAGTAATGGCTACACCTTC	CASSLEGRGSNGYTF
-	TRBV5-1	TRBD1	TRBJ1-1	TGCGCCAGCAGCTTGGGGGCACACAGGGGGCGGACTGAAGCTTTCTTT	CASSLGAHRGRTEAFF
-	TRBV6-1	-	TRBJ1-2	TGTGCCAGCAACCAAGACCCGGGACATAGTTATGGCTACACCTTC	CASNQDPGHSYGYTF
-	TRBV6-1	TRBD1	TRBJ1-2	TGTGCCAGCAGCGATAACAGGGGGTGGTATGGCTACACCTTC	CASSDNRGWYGYTF
many	TRBV14	-	TRBJ2-7	TGTGCCAGCAGCCAAGTCGGGCGGGGACGGGGATCCGAGCAGTACTTC	CASSQVGRGRGSEQYF
-	TRBV10-1	-	TRBJ2-1	TGCGCCAGCAGTGAGTCGAACCATGAGCAGTTCTTC	CASSESNHEQFF
-	TRBV11-2	-	TRBJ2-3	TGTGCCAGCAGCTTAGGTTACGCAGACACTAGCACAGATACGCAGTATTTT	CASSLGYADTSTDTQYF
-	TRBV5-1	TRBD1	TRBJ2-7	TGCGCCAGCAGCTTGGTTGGACAGGGAATCCCCTACGAGCAGTACTTC	CASSLVGQGIPYEQYF
-	TRBV19	TRBD2	TRBJ2-5	TGTGCCACCCAACGGGGGGATTACCAAGAGACCCAGTACTTC	CATQRGDYQETQYF
-	TRBV5-1	TRBD1	TRBJ2-1	TGCGCCAGCAGCTTGTCCCACGACAGGGTCCAGCAGTTCTTC	CASSLSHDRVQQFF
few	TRBV6-5	-	TRBJ2-6	TGTGCCAGCAGTTCCAGGGCAGCAGGGGCCAACGTCCTGACTTTC	CASSSRAAGANVLTF
-	TRBV30	-	TRBJ1-6	TGTGCCTGCGGAAGAGAAAAGGACCCCCGTTCACCCCTCCACTTT	CACGREKDPRSPLHF
-	TRBV27	TRBD1	TRBJ1-6	TGTGCCAGCAGTCTCAGGACAGGGAAATCTCTACACTCACCCCTCCACTTT	CASSLRTGKSLHSPLHF
-	TRBV6-1	TRBD1	TRBJ1-1	TGTGCCAGCAGGAGGACAGGGGGCGACACTGAAGCTTTCTTT	CASRRTGGDTEAFF
few	TRBV7-2	-	TRBJ1-1	TGTGCCAGCAGCTTAGCGCCATGGAGAAGGGAAACTGAAGCTTTCTTT	CASSLAPWRRETEAFF
few	TRBV18	-	TRBJ1-1	TGTGCCAGCTCACCAAAGGGGGGGAACACTGAAGCTTTCTTT	CASSPKGGNTEAFF
-	TRBV12-5	-	TRBJ1-2	TGTGCTAGTGGTTCCCCTTACGAGGGAGACTATGGCTACACCTTC	CASGSPYEGDYGYTF
-	TRBV6-5	-	TRBJ2-5	TGTGCCAGCACCGAAGCGGGTTACCAAGAGACCCAGTACTTC	CASTEAGYQETQYF
-	TRBV11-2	-	TRBJ1-2	TGTGCCAGCAACCATTGGAACTCAGGGGGCTACACCTTC	CASNHWNSGGYTF
-	TRBV7-9	TRBD2	TRBJ2-5	TGTGCCAGCAGCCCGGGACTAGCGGGAGCGGGTGAGACCCAGTACTTC	CASSPGLAGAGETQYF
few	TRBV4-1	-	TRBJ2-2	TGCGCCAGCAGCCAAGACAGACAGACCGGGGAGCTGTTTTTT	CASSQDRQTGELFF
-	TRBV11-2	TRBD2	TRBJ2-1	TGTGCCAGCAGCCCGCGGACTAGCGGCCCTTCCTACAATGAGCAGTTCTTC	CASSPRTSGPSYNEQFF
once	TRBV7-9	-	TRBJ1-1	TGTGCCAGCAGCCGACAGAACACTGAAGCTTTCTTT	CASSRQNTEAFF
-	TRBV11-3	-	TRBJ1-1	TGTGCCAGCAGCAAACGGACAATTAGGAACACTGAAGCTTTCTTT	CASSKRTIRNTEAFF
-	TRBV7-9	-	TRBJ2-6	TGTGCCAGCAGCACAAGGTCGGGGGGCACTGGGGCCAACGTCCTGACTTTC	CASSTRSGGTGANVLTF
-	TRBV7-6	TRBD1	TRBJ1-2	TGTGCCAGCAGCCGACAGGGTAGCTATGGCTACACCTTC	CASSRQGSYGYTF
-	TRBV7-2	-	TRBJ1-2	TGTGCCAGCAGCTTAGATCTTACCCAGCTGCACTATGGCTACACCTTC	CASSLDLTQLHYGYTF
-	TRBV18	-	TRBJ1-2	TGTGCCAGCTCACCTCAGAGGGATAGCTATGGCTACACCTTC	CASSPQRDSYGYTF
few	TRBV29-1	TRBD2	TRBJ2-5	TGCAGCGTTGAGGTTCCGGGGGGAGCGGGAGTAGTGCCAAGGGAGACCCAGTACTTC	CSVEVPGGAGVVPRETQYF
-	TRBV4-3	TRBD1	TRBJ1-2	TGCGCCAGCAGCCAACCCGGGGACAGGGGCAAAGGCTACACCTTC	CASSQPGDRGKGYTF
-	TRBV7-2	TRBD1	TRBJ1-3	TGTGCCAGCAGCTTAGGTCCAGGGGGCGCCGGAAACACCATATATTTT	CASSLGPGGAGNTIYF
-	TRBV2	TRBD1	TRBJ1-5	TGTGCCAGCAGTGAATTGGGGACAGGCAATCAGCCCCAGCATTTT	CASSELGTGNQPQHF
-	TRBV23-1	-	TRBJ2-7	TGCGCCAGCAGTCAATCGGGGGGGGCTAGATCCTACGAGCAGTACTTC	CASSQSGGARSYEQYF
-	TRBV11-2	TRBD1	TRBJ2-1	TGTGCCAGCAGCTCCTACCAGAGGGGGCTATACAATGAGCAGTTCTTC	CASSSYQRGLYNEQFF
-	TRBV7-2	-	TRBJ1-1	TGTGCCAGCAGCCCGTTAGAAGGGACGCCGAAAGCTTTCTTT	CASSPLEGTPKAFF
-	TRBV9	-	TRBJ1-3	TGTGCCAGCAGCGTAGGGTTCAACTCTGGAAACACCATATATTTT	CASSVGFNSGNTIYF
few	TRBV5-5	-	TRBJ1-2	TGTGCCAGCAGACCGGGGGGAGGTCGGACCACCGCTCATGGCTACACCTTC	CASRPGGGRTTAHGYTF
-	TRBV10-1	TRBD1	TRBJ2-7	TGCGCCAGCAGTGAAGGAGAGGAGGGACAGGGTCGTTACGAGCAGTACTTC	CASSEGEEGQGRYEQYF
-	TRBV30	TRBD1	TRBJ1-5	TGTGCCTGGAGTTTCGGGACAGGGGGCCGGCAGCCCCAGCATTTT	CAWSFGTGGRQPQHF
-	TRBV30	TRBD2	TRBJ2-1	TGTGCCTGGAGTGGGAAGGGGCTAGCGGGGCTTGAGCAGTTCTTC	CAWSGKGLAGLEQFF
-	TRBV6-5	-	TRBJ2-2	TGTGCCAGCAGTTACCGGGGGGCAAGCACCGGGGAGCTGTTTTTT	CASSYRGASTGELFF
-	TRBV7-9	TRBD1	TRBJ1-1	TGTGCCAGCAGCTTAACGGACAGGGACACTGAAGCTTTCTTT	CASSLTDRDTEAFF
few	TRBV5-4	-	TRBJ1-2	TGTGCCAGCAGCTTGCCCCCGCGGACCGGAAGCTATGGCTACACCTTC	CASSLPPRTGSYGYTF
-	TRBV2	-	TRBJ1-5	TGTGCCAGCACACGGACGGAGAATCAGCCCCAGCATTTT	CASTRTENQPQHF
few	TRBV6-6	TRBD1	TRBJ1-2	TGTGCCAGCAGCAGTGAGACAGGGGATGGCTACACCTTC	CASSSETGDGYTF